This T cell receptor beta chain was identified during a study of blood T cell repertoires in COVID-19. Looking at the study overall: Samples representing acute and convalescent COVID-19 were sourced from the United States, Italy and Spain. From T cells, B-cell-depleted T cells, or PBMCs came the material, which was cDNA or gDNA.

Authors' methods: It was from reference gene primer amplification that nucleated cell counts were estimated. The assay was immunoSEQ multiplex PCR, and TCRdb's table has in-frame clones only and misses some. From that table come the V and J calls and clone size; the DNA was used to work out D and trimming. The repertoire holds 200,000 to 250,000 clones, roughly four fifths seen once, with about 12% in the top ten. Germline assignment: CDR1 KGHDR and CDR2 SFDVKD. V was pared by 3 bases and J by 6 bases, with 5 bases of the junction left unmatched. The CDR3 sequence is 16 residues long. The genes are TRBV24-1 and TRBJ2-2, with 11 bases that match TRBD1. The source material was peripheral blood. The receptor was derived from a woman between 40 and 55 years old with acute or convalescent COVID-19. Written as DNA, the CDR3 is TGTGCCACCAGTGATCCGGACAGGGGGCATGCCGGGGAGCTGTTTTTT. It codes for CATSDPDRGHAGELFF.